This entry lists 14 T cell receptor beta chains sequenced from one sample in a study of early T cells in non-severe SARS-CoV-2 infection. Using its own MiXCR run on the 5' RACE reads, TCRdb lists one record per CDR3 protein. The data contain around 47,000 distinct CDR3 sequences, roughly 9.6% of them singletons. Input material: whole blood. The receptors were sampled from an adult who was a healthcare worker with PCR-confirmed SARS-CoV-2 infection or an uninfected control (not recorded which).

CDR3 nucleotide sequence: TGCGCCAGCACGGCTCCAGTTTTAGAGACCCAGTACTTC. Translating it yields CASTAPVLETQYF. V usage is TRBV5-1 and J usage is TRBJ2-5; D is unresolved. Trimming cost V 6 bases and J 4 bases, with 13 bases left between them. CDR1 SGHRS and CDR2 YFSETQ come from the germline V gene. This CDR3 is built from 13 residues.

This sequence joins TRBV6-5 and TRBJ1-2; TRBD1 matches at 7 bases. Trimming cost V 4 bases and J 6 bases; bases outside gene matches: 8. The CDR3 totals 14 residues. Germline V gene data show CDR1 as MNHEY and CDR2 as SVGAGI. The CDR3 loop is CASSSTPGGDGYTF. The CDR3, as DNA: TGTGCCAGCAGTTCAACACCAGGGGGGGATGGCTACACCTTC.

This clonotype was detected only a few times. In nucleotides, the CDR3 is TGTGCCAGCAGTCGGGAGTATAATTCACCCCTCCACTTT. It encodes CASSREYNSPLHF. The chain links TRBV28 to TRBJ1-6; unclear D gene. This CDR3 contains 13 residues. V was pared by 5 bases and J by 4 bases, with 6 bases between. Looked up from germline, CDR1 is MDHEN and CDR2 is SYDVKM.

In nucleotides, the CDR3 is TGTGCCAGCAGTGCAACTTCAGGGGCCCTAGGCCAGCCCCAGCATTTT. As protein: CASSATSGALGQPQHF. The genes are TRBV28 and TRBJ1-5; possible D gene TRBD1, 6 bases. The CDR3 is made up of 16 amino acids. Trimming took off 5 bases at V and 7 bases at J, with 21 bases between the two ends. Germline CDR1 is MDHEN and CDR2 is SYDVKM.

On this clonotype: One end of the junction is discordant with germline, which a read error may explain. V gene TRBV27 combines with J gene TRBJ2-7, with 10 bases aligning to TRBD1. Germline assignment: CDR1 MNHEY and CDR2 SMNVEV (reference sequence). The CDR3 is made up of 12 amino acids. This chain's CDR3 is CASSRQDRGEIF. The DNA of the CDR3 is TGTGCCAGCAGCCGTCAGGACAGGGGGGAAATCTTC.

The rearrangement joins TRBV11-2 to TRBJ2-2; the D gene is possibly TRBD2 (5 bases). Germline loops: CDR1 SGHAT, CDR2 FQNNGV. The CDR3 length is 14 residues. V was pared by 5 bases and J by 5 bases, with 12 bases between. CDR3 protein: CASSRDPGTGELFF. CDR3 bases: TGTGCCAGCAGCCGAGATCCGGGGACCGGGGAGCTGTTTTTT.

In its sample, this clonotype was seen many times. This sequence joins TRBV20-1 and TRBJ2-7, with 10 positions matching TRBD1. The CDR3 spans 15 residues. Germline CDR1 is DFQATT and CDR2 is SNEGSKA (reference sequence). The junction had 13 bases not matched to a gene; V was cut back by 6 bases and J by 5 bases. Here the CDR3 reads CSAPTTGQGWNEQYF. In DNA, the CDR3 is TGCAGTGCCCCCACGACGGGACAGGGGTGGAACGAGCAGTACTTC.

At least ten counts were recorded for this clonotype. The chain recombines TRBV24-1 with TRBJ2-1; TRBD2 aligns across 10 bases. V dropped 6 bases and J dropped 6; count of bases not matched to a gene: 4. This CDR3 comprises 14 residues. CDR1 and CDR2 from the germline V gene are KGHDR and SFDVKD. CDR3 in amino acids: CATSRVAGGNEQFF. CDR3 coding DNA: TGTGCCACCAGTCGGGTAGCGGGGGGCAATGAGCAGTTCTTC.

This clonotype was detected a few times. The chain carries TRBV6-1 and TRBJ2-3, with D uncertain. Trimming cost V 6 bases and J 0 bases, with 13 bases left between them. This CDR3 has 15 amino acids. Germline V gene lookup returns CDR1 MNHNS and CDR2 SASEGT. The CDR3 nucleotides read TGTGCCAGCAGAGCCTTCCGTTCTAGCACAGATACGCAGTATTTT. Protein product: CASRAFRSSTDTQYF.

This clonotype was counted at least ten times. The chain joins TRBV20-1 to TRBJ2-3; D not resolved. Trimming took off 6 bases at V and 2 bases at J, with 6 bases between the two ends. The germline V gene encodes CDR1 DFQATT and CDR2 SNEGSKA (reference sequence). The CDR3 runs 11 residues. This CDR3 reads CSARPTDTQYF. Written as DNA, the CDR3 is TGCAGTGCCCGACCCACAGATACGCAGTATTTT.

This clonotype was observed at least ten times. The chain combines TRBV7-2 with TRBJ2-1; 11 positions match TRBD2. CDR3 length equals 17 residues. The ends lost 1 base at V and 4 bases at J; junction bases unmatched: 6. The germline V gene has CDR1 SGHTA and CDR2 FQGNSA. CDR3: CASSLGSTSGSYNEQFF. CDR3 bases: TGTGCCAGCAGCTTAGGGTCCACTAGCGGGAGTTACAATGAGCAGTTCTTC.

This clonotype was detected ten times or more. The rearrangement uses TRBV18 and TRBJ1-2, with D possibly TRBD1 on 6 matching bases. Looked up from germline, CDR1 is KGHSH and CDR2 is LQKENI. V dropped 3 bases and J dropped 5 bases, with 16 bases sitting between them. CDR3 length: 15 residues. The CDR3 region has the DNA TGTGCCAGCTCACCGCCGGACAGCCCCTTTTATGGCTACACCTTC. Translated, it gives CASSPPDSPFYGYTF.

A few counts support this clonotype. The chain couples TRBV20-1 to TRBJ1-2; tentative D call: TRBD1 (6 bases). The CDR3 is 15 amino acids. Germline loops: CDR1 DFQATT, CDR2 SNEGSKA (reference sequence). V dropped 0 bases and J dropped 8 bases, with 19 bases sitting between them. Here the CDR3 reads CSARDSSGGMGGYTF. CDR3 nucleotides: TGCAGTGCTAGAGATAGCTCGGGGGGCATGGGAGGCTACACCTTC.

This clonotype occurred many times. The chain carries TRBV20-1 and TRBJ2-3, with 7 bases matching TRBD1. J lost 2 bases, V lost 5 bases, and 4 bases had no gene match. Germline CDR1 and CDR2: DFQATT and SNEGSKA (reference sequence). The CDR3 is 13 amino acids. This CDR3 reads CSAQTGFTDTQYF. The CDR3, as DNA: TGCAGTGCTCAGACAGGGTTCACAGATACGCAGTATTTT.